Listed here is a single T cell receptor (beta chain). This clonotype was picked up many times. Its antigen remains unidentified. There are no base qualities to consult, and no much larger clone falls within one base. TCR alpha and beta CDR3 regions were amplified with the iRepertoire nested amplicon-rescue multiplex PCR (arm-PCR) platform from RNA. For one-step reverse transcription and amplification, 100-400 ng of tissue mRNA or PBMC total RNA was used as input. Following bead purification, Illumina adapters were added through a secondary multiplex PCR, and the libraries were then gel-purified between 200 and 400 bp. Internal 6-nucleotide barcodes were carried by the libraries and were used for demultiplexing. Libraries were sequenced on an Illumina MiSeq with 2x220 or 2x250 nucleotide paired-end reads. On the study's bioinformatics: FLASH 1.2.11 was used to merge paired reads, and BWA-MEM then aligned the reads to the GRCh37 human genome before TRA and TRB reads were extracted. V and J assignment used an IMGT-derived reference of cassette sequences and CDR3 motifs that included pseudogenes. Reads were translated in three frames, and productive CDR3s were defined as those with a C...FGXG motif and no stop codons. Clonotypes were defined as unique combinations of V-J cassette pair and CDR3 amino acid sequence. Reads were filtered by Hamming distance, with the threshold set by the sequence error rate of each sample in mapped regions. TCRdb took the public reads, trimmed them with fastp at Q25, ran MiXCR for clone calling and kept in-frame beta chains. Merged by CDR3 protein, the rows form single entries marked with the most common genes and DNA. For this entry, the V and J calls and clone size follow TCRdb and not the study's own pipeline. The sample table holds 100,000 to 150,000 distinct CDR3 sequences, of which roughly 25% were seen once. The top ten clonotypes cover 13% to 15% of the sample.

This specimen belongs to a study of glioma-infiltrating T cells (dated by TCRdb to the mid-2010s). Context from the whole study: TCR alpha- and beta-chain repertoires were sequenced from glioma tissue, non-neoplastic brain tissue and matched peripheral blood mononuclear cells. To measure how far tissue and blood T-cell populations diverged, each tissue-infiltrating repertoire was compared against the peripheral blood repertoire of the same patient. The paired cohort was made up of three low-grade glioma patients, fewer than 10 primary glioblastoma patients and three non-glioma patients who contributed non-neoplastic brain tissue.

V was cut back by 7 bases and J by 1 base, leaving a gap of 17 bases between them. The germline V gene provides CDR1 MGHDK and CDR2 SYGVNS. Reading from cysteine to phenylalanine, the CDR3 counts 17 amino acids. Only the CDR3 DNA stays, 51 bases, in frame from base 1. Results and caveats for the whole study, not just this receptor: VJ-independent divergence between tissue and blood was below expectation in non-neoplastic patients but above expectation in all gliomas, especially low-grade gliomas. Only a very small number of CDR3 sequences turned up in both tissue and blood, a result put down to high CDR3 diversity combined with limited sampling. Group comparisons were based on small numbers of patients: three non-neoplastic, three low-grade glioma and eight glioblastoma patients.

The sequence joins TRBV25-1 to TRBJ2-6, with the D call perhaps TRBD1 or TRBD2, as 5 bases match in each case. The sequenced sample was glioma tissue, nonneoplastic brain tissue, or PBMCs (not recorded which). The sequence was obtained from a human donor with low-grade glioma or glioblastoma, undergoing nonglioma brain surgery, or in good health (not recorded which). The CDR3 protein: CASIRDGTISGANVLTF. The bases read TGTGCCAGCATCCGGGACGGAACAATTTCTGGGGCCAACGTCCTGACTTTC.